This T cell receptor (beta chain) was sequenced during a study of control samples from healthy donors and cancer patients. CDR3 length equals 14 residues. CDR1 and CDR2 from the germline V gene are SGHRS and YFSETQ. V was trimmed by 1 base and J by 6 bases, leaving 8 bases between them. Profiled with immunoSEQ multiplex PCR; TCRdb holds only in-frame clones, not every one. The sample carries 77,000 or so clones, 90% to 95% recorded once. The J gene is TRBJ1-6, the V gene TRBV5-1; D remains unclear. The sequenced sample was blood. The TCR comes from a man younger than 45 in good health. The CDR3 nucleotides read TGCGCCAGCAGCTTGTGGGATCCTAATTCACCCCTCCACTTT. This encodes CASSLWDPNSPLHF. Complete variable domain (other parts from reference TRBV5-1 and TRBJ1-6): KAGVTQTPRYLIKTRGQQVTLSCSPISGHRSVSWYQQTPGQGLQFLFEYFSETQRNKGNFPGRFSGRQFSNSRSEMNVSTLELGDSALYLCASSLWDPNSPLHFGNGTRLTVT.